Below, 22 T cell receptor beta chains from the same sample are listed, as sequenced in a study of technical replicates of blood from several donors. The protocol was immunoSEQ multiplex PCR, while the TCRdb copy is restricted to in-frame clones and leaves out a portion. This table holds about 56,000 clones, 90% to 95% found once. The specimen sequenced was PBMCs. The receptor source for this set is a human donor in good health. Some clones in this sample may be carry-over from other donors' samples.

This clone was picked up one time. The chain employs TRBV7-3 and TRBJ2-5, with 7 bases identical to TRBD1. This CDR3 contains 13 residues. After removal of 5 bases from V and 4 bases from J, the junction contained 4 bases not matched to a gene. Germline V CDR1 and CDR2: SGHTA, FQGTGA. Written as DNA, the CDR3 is TGTGCCAGCAGCCGAAACAGGGGAGAGACCCAGTACTTC. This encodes CASSRNRGETQYF.

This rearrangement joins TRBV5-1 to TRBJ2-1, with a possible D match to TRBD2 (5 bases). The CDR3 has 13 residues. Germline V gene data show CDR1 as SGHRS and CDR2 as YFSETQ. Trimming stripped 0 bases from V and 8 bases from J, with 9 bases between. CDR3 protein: CASSLVVEDEQFF. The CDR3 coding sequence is TGCGCCAGCAGCTTGGTCGTGGAGGATGAGCAGTTCTTC.

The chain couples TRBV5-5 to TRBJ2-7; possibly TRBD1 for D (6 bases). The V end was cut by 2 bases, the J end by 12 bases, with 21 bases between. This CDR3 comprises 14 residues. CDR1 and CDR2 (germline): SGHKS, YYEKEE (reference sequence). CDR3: CASSLSPTGIAPYF. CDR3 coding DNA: TGTGCCAGCAGCTTATCCCCTACAGGGATCGCCCCGTACTTC.

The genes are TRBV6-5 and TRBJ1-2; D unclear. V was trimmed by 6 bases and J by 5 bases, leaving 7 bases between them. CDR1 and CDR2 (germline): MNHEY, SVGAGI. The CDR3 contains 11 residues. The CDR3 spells CASSPGYGYTF. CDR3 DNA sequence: TGTGCCAGCAGCCCAGGATATGGCTACACCTTC.

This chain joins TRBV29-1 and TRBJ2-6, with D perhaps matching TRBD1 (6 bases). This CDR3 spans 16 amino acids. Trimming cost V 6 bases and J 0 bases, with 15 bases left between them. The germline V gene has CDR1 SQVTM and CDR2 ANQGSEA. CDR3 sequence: CSVEEDRPSGANVLTF. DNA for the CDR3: TGCAGCGTCGAGGAGGACAGACCCTCTGGGGCCAACGTCCTGACTTTC.

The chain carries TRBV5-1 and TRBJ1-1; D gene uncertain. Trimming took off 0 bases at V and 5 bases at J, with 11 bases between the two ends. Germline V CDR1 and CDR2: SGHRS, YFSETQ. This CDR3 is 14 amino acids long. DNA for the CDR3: TGCGCCAGCAGCTTGGAAGGGAGGGCGACTGAAGCTTTCTTT. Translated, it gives CASSLEGRATEAFF.

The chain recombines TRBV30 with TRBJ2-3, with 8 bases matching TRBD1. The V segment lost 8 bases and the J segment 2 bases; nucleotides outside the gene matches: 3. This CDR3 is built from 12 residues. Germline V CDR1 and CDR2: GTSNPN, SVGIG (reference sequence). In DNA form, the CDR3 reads TGTGCCCGACAGGGGTCCACAGATACGCAGTATTTT. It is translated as CARQGSTDTQYF.

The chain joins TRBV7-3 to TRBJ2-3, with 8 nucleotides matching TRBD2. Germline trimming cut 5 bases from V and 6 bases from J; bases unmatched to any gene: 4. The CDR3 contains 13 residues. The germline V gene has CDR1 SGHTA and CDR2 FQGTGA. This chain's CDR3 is CASSHGGADTQYF. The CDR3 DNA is TGTGCCAGCAGCCACGGGGGGGCGGATACGCAGTATTTT.

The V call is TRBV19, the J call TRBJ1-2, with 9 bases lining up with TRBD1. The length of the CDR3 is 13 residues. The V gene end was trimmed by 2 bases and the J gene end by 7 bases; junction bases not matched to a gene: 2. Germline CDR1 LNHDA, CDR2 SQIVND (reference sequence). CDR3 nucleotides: TGTGCCAGTAGTATAAGGGACAGGGTTGGCTACACCTTC. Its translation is CASSIRDRVGYTF.

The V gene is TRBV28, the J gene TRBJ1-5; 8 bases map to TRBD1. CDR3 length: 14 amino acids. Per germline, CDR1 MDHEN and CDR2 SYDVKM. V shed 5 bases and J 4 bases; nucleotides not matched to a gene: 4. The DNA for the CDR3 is TGTGCCAGCAGTCTGTACAGGGGGAATCAGCCCCAGCATTTT. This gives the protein CASSLYRGNQPQHF. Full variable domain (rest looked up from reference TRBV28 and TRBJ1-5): DVKVTQSSRYLVKRTGEKVFLECVQDMDHENMFWYRQDPGLGLRLIYFSYDVKMKEKGDIPEGYSVSREKKERFSLILESASTNQTSMYLCASSLYRGNQPQHFGDGTRLSIL.

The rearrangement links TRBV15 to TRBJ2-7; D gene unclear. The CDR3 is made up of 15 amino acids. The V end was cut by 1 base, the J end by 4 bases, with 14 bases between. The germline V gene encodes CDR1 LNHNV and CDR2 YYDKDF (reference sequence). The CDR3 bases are TGTGCCACCAGCAGAGGCAGCGACGGTCTATACGAGCAGTACTTC. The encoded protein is CATSRGSDGLYEQYF.

CDR3 protein: CASSLKLPRGFNSPLHF. In DNA form, the CDR3 reads TGTGCCAGCAGCTTAAAGCTTCCGCGGGGTTTCAATTCACCCCTCCACTTT. The chain recombines TRBV7-8 with TRBJ1-6, with no clear D. V lost 2 bases and J lost 7, with 18 bases in between. This CDR3 spans 17 amino acids. The germline V gene has CDR1 SGHVS and CDR2 FQNEAQ.

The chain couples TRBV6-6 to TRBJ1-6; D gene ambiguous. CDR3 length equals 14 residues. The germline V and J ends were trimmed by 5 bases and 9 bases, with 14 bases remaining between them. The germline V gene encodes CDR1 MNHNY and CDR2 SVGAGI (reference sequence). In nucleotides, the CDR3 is TGTGCCAGCAGTCCAGGTTACCCAGGTTCACCCCTCCACTTT. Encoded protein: CASSPGYPGSPLHF.

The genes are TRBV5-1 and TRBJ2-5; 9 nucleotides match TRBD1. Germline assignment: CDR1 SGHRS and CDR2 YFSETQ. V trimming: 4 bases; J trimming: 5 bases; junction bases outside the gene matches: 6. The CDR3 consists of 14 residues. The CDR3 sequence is CASSLGQGRETQYF. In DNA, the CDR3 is TGCGCCAGCAGCCTGGGACAGGGAAGGGAGACCCAGTACTTC.

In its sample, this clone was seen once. The CDR3 DNA sequence: TGTGCCAGCAGCTTAGGAGGACAGCCCCAGCATTTT. It specifies CASSLGGQPQHF. The chain carries TRBV7-2 and TRBJ1-5; no reliable D call. Germline V lookup: CDR1 SGHTA, CDR2 FQGNSA. V lost 1 base and J 7 bases, leaving 5 bases between the germline ends. The CDR3 is made up of 12 amino acids.

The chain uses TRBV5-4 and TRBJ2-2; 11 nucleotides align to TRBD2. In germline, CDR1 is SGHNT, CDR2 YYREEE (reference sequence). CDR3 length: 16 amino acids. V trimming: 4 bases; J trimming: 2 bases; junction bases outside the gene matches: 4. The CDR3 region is CASSGLAGQNTGELFF. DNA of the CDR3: TGTGCCAGCAGCGGACTAGCGGGCCAAAACACCGGGGAGCTGTTTTTT. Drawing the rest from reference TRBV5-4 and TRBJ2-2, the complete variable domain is ETGVTQSPTHLIKTRGQQVTLRCSSQSGHNTVSWYQQALGQGPQFIFQYYREEENGRGNFPPRFSGLQFPNYSSELNVNALELDDSALYLCASSGLAGQNTGELFFGEGSRLTVL.

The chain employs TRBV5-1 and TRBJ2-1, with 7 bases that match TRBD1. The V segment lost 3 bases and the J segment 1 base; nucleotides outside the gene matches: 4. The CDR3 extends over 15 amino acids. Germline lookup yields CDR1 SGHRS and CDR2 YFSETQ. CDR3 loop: CASSSRQGSYNEQFF. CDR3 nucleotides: TGCGCCAGCAGCTCTCGACAGGGTTCCTACAATGAGCAGTTCTTC. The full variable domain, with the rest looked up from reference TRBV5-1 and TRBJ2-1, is KAGVTQTPRYLIKTRGQQVTLSCSPISGHRSVSWYQQTPGQGLQFLFEYFSETQRNKGNFPGRFSGRQFSNSRSEMNVSTLELGDSALYLCASSSRQGSYNEQFFGPGTRLTVL.

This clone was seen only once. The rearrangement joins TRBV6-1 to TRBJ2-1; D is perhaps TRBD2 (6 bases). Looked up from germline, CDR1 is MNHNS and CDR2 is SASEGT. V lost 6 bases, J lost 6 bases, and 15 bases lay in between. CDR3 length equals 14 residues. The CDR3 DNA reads TGTGCCAGCAGCTACACTAGCTGGCTCAATGAGCAGTTCTTC. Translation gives CASSYTSWLNEQFF.

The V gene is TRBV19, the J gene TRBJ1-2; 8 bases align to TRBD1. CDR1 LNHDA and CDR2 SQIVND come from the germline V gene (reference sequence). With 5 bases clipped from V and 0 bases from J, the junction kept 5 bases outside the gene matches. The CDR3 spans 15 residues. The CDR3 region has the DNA TGTGCCAGTAGTCTCCGGACAGGGTCTAACTATGGCTACACCTTC. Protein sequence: CASSLRTGSNYGYTF.

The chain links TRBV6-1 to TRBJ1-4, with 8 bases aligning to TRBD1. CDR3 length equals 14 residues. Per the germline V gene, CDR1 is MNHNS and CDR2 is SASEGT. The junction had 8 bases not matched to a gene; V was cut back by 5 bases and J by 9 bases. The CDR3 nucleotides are TGTGCCAGCAGTCCAAGTGGACAGGGAAAAAAACTGTTTTTT. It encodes CASSPSGQGKKLFF.

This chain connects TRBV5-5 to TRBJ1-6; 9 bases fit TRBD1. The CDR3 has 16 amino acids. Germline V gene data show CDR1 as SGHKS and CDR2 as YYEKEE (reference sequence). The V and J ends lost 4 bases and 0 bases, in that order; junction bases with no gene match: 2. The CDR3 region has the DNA TGTGCCAGCAGCCCGGACAGGGGCTCCTATAATTCACCCCTCCACTTT. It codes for CASSPDRGSYNSPLHF.

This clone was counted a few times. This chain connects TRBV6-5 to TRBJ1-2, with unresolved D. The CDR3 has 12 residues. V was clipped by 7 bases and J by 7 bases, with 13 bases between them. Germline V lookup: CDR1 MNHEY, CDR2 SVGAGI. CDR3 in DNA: TGTGCCAGCACGCAGCGTACGGGTGGCTACACCTTC. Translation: CASTQRTGGYTF.